A single sample gave rise to the 13 T cell receptor beta chains below, sequenced in a study of blood T cell repertoires in COVID-19. Some clones are missing from TCRdb's copy, which holds only in-frame ones; the method was immunoSEQ multiplex PCR. Of over 120,000 clones in the sample, about 79% were seen once. The sequenced material came from peripheral blood. The origin of the receptors is a woman aged 80 or over with acute or convalescent COVID-19.

The V and J genes are TRBV10-3 and TRBJ1-1, with no clear D. Germline assignment: CDR1 ENHRY and CDR2 SYGVKD. Trimming left V 8 bases short and J 1 base short, with 11 bases between. This CDR3 has 13 residues. The CDR3 coding sequence is TGTGCCATCGGACGGGAGCCGAACACTGAAGCTTTCTTT. Its protein product is CAIGREPNTEAFF.

The chain has TRBV12-5 and TRBJ1-5; 10 positions agree with TRBD1. Germline lookup yields CDR1 LGHNT and CDR2 FRNRAP. Trimming at V came to 5 bases and at J to 2 bases, leaving 12 bases not matched to a gene. The CDR3 loop spans 18 amino acids. The CDR3 loop reads CASGIWDRGYLRNQPQHF. The CDR3 nucleotides read TGTGCTAGTGGTATATGGGACAGGGGATATTTACGCAATCAGCCCCAGCATTTT.

The V call is TRBV4-2, the J call TRBJ2-2, with TRBD2 as a possible D gene (6 bases). The CDR3 is 16 amino acids. Germline CDR1 and CDR2: LGHNA and YNFKEQ. The V and J ends lost 0 bases and 8 bases respectively, with 16 bases between them. The CDR3 sequence is CASSQEEGLQSGELFF. DNA for the CDR3: TGTGCCAGCAGCCAAGAAGAAGGACTACAGAGTGGGGAGCTGTTTTTT.

This chain connects TRBV18 to TRBJ2-2; D may be TRBD1 (5 bases). With 3 bases removed from V and 6 bases from J, the gap between germline ends came to 8 bases. Per the germline V gene, CDR1 is KGHSH and CDR2 is LQKENI. This CDR3 comprises 13 residues. The CDR3 sequence: CASSPSGPGELFF. As DNA, the CDR3 is TGTGCCAGCTCACCTTCAGGGCCCGGGGAGCTGTTTTTT.

The chain is built from TRBV6-5 and TRBJ2-2; TRBD1 matches 8 bases. There are 13 residues in the CDR3. The trim removed 7 bases at V and 6 bases at J, leaving 4 bases unmatched. Per germline, CDR1 MNHEY and CDR2 SVGAGI. CDR3 residues: CASNLQGAGELFF. CDR3 bases: TGTGCCAGCAACCTACAGGGGGCCGGGGAGCTGTTTTTT.

The chain links TRBV27 to TRBJ2-7; TRBD1 is a possible D gene (7 bases). CDR1 MNHEY and CDR2 SMNVEV come from the germline V gene (reference sequence). Trimming took 5 bases from V and 4 from J, leaving 30 bases between them. The CDR3 has 19 residues. In DNA form, the CDR3 reads TGTGCCAGCAGTCCCGGACAGGCCAGGGAGGCCCAACTCGGATACGAGCAGTACTTC. Residues: CASSPGQAREAQLGYEQYF.

In its sample, this clone was seen once. The V and J genes are TRBV15 and TRBJ2-7, with D possibly being TRBD2 (6 bases). Germline V gene sequence: CDR1 LNHNV, CDR2 YYDKDF (reference sequence). The V end lost 3 bases, the J end lost 0 bases, and 12 bases lay between the germline ends. The CDR3 contains 15 residues. CDR3 nucleotide sequence: TGTGCCACCAGCAGCTGGGACTTAGACTCCTACGAGCAGTACTTC. Translation: CATSSWDLDSYEQYF.

The chain joins TRBV18 to TRBJ2-7, with TRBD2 matching 9 bases. CDR1 and CDR2 (germline): KGHSH, LQKENI. The CDR3 spans 16 residues. J gave up 2 bases and V 3 bases, and 8 bases lay outside the gene matches. Written as DNA, the CDR3 is TGTGCCAGCTCACCTAGCGGGGGACGTAATCCCTACGAGCAGTACTTC. Translated: CASSPSGGRNPYEQYF.

This clone was counted a single time. The chain carries TRBV11-2 and TRBJ1-6; 8 bases are shared with TRBD1. There are 16 residues in the CDR3. CDR1 and CDR2 from the germline V gene are SGHAT and FQNNGV. The trim removed 3 bases at V and 7 bases at J, leaving 8 bases unmatched. CDR3 DNA: TGTGCCAGCAGCTTGGATGACAGGGGCCCCAATTCACCCCTCCACTTT. Protein: CASSLDDRGPNSPLHF.

The V gene is TRBV27, the J gene TRBJ1-1, with 7 positions matching TRBD1. CDR3 length: 16 residues. Germline CDR1 is MNHEY and CDR2 is SMNVEV (reference sequence). The ends lost 6 bases at V and 1 base at J; junction bases unmatched: 11. DNA of the CDR3: TGTGCCAGCAGGATGATGATGGGACAGCCGAACACTGAAGCTTTCTTT. It yields the protein CASRMMMGQPNTEAFF.

V is TRBV29-1 and J is TRBJ2-7, with TRBD1 matching 7 bases. V trimming: 7 bases; J trimming: 3 bases; junction bases outside the gene matches: 12. The CDR3 is made up of 14 amino acids. CDR1 and CDR2 (germline): SQVTM, ANQGSEA. DNA for the CDR3: TGCAGCGCAGCTCGACAGGGTGTCAACTACGAGCAGTACTTC. Protein product: CSAARQGVNYEQYF.

This rearrangement joins TRBV18 to TRBJ1-1, with a possible D match to TRBD1 (6 bases). The germline V and J ends were trimmed by 5 bases and 2 bases, with 9 bases remaining between them. There are 13 residues in the CDR3. In germline, CDR1 is KGHSH, CDR2 LQKENI. CDR3: CASSSDSNTEAFF. The CDR3 bases are TGTGCCAGCTCATCGGACAGTAACACTGAAGCTTTCTTT.

This chain's CDR3 is CSVAGEDGYTF. As DNA, the CDR3 is TGCAGCGTTGCCGGGGAGGATGGCTACACCTTC. This chain joins TRBV29-1 and TRBJ1-2; D unclear. Germline loops: CDR1 SQVTM, CDR2 ANQGSEA. V lost 4 bases to trimming and J lost 6 bases, with 9 bases between them. The CDR3 runs 11 residues.